The TCR beta chain under discussion was sequenced for a study of cytomegalovirus exposure and HLA in healthy donors. Germline-derived CDR1 and CDR2 are KGHSH and LQKENI. V lost 3 bases to trimming and J lost 8 bases; unmatched junction nucleotides: 2. The CDR3 sequence is 13 residues long. 13 Jbeta primers and 60 Vbeta primers were used for the PCR. Produced via immunoSEQ multiplex PCR; TCRdb's table is partial and in-frame only. The sample table sets out over 150,000 clones. Regarding this clone: Its target is not known. The identical CDR3 is also encoded by other nucleotide sequences in the sample.

Overall study results and limits: Available immune exposure information was restricted to CMV serostatus only.

Sample: PBMCs. The receptor's source is a boy younger than 18 in good health and CMV-seronegative. The V call is TRBV18, the J call TRBJ1-4, with 8 bases lining up with TRBD1. CDR3 region: CASSPGQGEKLFF. CDR3 in DNA: TGTGCCAGCTCACCCGGACAGGGAGAAAAACTGTTTTTT. The full variable domain, its missing parts supplied by reference TRBV18 and TRBJ1-4, is NAGVMQNPRHLVRRRGQEARLRCSPMKGHSHVYWYRQLPEEGLKFMVYLQKENIIDESGMPKERFSAEFPKEGPSILRIQQVVRGDSAAYFCASSPGQGEKLFFGSGTQLSVL.